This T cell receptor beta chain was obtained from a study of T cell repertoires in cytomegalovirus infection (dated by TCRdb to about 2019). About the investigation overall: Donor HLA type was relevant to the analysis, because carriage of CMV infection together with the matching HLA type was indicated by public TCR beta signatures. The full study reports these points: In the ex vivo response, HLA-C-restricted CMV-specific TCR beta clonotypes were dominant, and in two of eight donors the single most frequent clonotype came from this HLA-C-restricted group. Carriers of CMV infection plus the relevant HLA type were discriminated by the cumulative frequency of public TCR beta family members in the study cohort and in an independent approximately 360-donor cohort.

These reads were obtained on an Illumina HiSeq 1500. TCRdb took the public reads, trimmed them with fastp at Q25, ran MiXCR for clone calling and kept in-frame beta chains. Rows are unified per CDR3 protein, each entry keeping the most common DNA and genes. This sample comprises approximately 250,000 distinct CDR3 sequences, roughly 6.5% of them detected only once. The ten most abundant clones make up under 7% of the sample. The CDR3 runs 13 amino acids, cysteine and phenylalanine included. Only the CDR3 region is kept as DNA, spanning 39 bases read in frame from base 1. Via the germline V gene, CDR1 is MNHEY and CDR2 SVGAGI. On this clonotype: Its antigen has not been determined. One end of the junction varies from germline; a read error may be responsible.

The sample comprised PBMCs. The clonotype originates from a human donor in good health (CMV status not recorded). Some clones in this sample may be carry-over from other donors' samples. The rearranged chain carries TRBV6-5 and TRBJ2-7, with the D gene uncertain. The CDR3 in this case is CACSYSGTYEQYF. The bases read TGTGCCTGCAGTTACTCGGGCACCTACGAGCAGTACTTC.